This T cell receptor beta chain was documented in a study of blood T cell repertoires in COVID-19. Germline V gene sequence: CDR1 LNHDA, CDR2 SQIVND (reference sequence). V was cut by 7 bases and J by 2 bases, with 11 bases left in between. The CDR3 runs 13 residues. In the source study's methods: Reference gene primer amplification yielded estimated nucleated cell counts. Measured with immunoSEQ multiplex PCR; TCRdb has only the in-frame clones, and not every one. D and trimming come from the DNA, and the V and J calls and clone size come from that table. In the table there are tens of thousands of clones, roughly 80% of which are singletons. This clone was detected only a few times. Participants, roughly 18 to 90 years old, spanned fewer than 25 US areas. Grouping used clinical history reported by participants in a survey and questionnaire.

Sequencing was performed on PBMCs or T cells enriched from blood (not recorded which). The clonotype comes from a woman aged 40 to 50 with acute COVID-19. The chain uses TRBV19 and TRBJ1-2; D is unresolved. In DNA, the CDR3 is TGTGCCAGTACCCCACAAAAGAACTATGGCTACACCTTC. Translating gives CASTPQKNYGYTF.